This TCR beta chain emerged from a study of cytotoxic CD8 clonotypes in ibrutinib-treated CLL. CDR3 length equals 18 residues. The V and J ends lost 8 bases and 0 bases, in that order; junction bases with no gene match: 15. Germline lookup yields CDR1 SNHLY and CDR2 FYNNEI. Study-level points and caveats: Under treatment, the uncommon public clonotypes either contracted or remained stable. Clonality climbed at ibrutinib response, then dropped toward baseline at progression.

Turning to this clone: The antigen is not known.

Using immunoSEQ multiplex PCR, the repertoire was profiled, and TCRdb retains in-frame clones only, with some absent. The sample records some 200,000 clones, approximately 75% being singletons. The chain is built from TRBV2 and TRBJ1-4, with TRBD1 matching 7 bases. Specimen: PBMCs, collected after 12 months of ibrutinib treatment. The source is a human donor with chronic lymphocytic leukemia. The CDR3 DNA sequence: TGTGCCAGCGCAGTCGACAGGGCAACCTGGGCAACTAATGAAAAACTGTTTTTT. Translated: CASAVDRATWATNEKLFF. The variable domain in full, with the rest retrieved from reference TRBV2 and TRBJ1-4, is EPEVTQTPSHQVTQMGQEVILRCVPISNHLYFYWYRQILGQKVEFLVSFYNNEISEKSEIFDDQFSVERPDGSNFTLKIRSTKLEDSAMYFCASAVDRATWATNEKLFFGSGTQLSVL.